The clone carrying this T cell receptor (beta chain) was seen more than once but under ten times. Antigen unknown. The data stem from a study of regulatory T cells in long-lasting Graves disease. Findings and limits, study-wide: Segments TRBV28, TRBJ1-2 and TRBJ2-5 showed preferential usage in persistent disease.

The sample's time point: newly diagnosed GD, antithyroid drugs for less than 3 months. The authors made the TCR library using RNA they extracted from PBMCs. Combining iRepertoire HTBI primers with Arm-PCR of CDR3 regions, the authors built TCR beta libraries. In TCRdb, the multiplex PCR reads were re-called with MiXCR into one record per CDR3 protein. The sample includes approximately 560,000 distinct CDR3 sequences, about 16% of them seen just once. Trimming removed 4 bases from V and 0 bases from J, with 7 bases in between. CDR3 length: 15 residues. CDR1 is SNHLY, CDR2 FYNNEI, per germline. This sample was also put to use in a study of T cells in Graves' hyperthyroidism and ophthalmopathy.

Sample: peripheral blood mononuclear cells (PBMCs), taken at new diagnosis, from a patient treated with antithyroid drugs. This sequence joins TRBV2 and TRBJ2-6, with D hard to call. The clonotype comes from a young man with Graves disease. The DNA for the CDR3 is TGTGCCAGCAGTGGTCGGAGCTCTGGGGCCAACGTCCTGACTTTC. This translates into CASSGRSSGANVLTF.